The 8 T cell receptor beta chains below all came from one sample that was sequenced in a study of patients and donors after allogeneic stem cell transplantation. MiXCR, applied by TCRdb to the RT-PCR reads, yields one record per CDR3 protein. The sample yields about 960,000 distinct CDR3 sequences, over 15% seen once. The sample was blood, either unsorted or a sorted T cell fraction (not recorded which). Every receptor here comes from a human donor who was either an allogeneic HSCT recipient or a stem cell or donor lymphocyte infusion donor (not recorded which). It is not recorded whose cells these are; they may come from a transplant donor.

The gene calls are TRBV5-1 and TRBJ2-1, with TRBD1 matching 8 bases. This CDR3 has 15 residues. Losses at the gene ends were 3 bases for V and 4 bases for J; bases not matched to a gene: 6. In germline, CDR1 is SGHRS, CDR2 YFSETQ. CDR3: CASSSSGTGYNEQFF. The CDR3 bases are TGCGCCAGCAGCTCTTCCGGGACAGGATACAATGAGCAGTTCTTC.

This clonotype was observed a handful of times. The rearrangement joins TRBV10-3 to TRBJ1-1; unclear D gene. The V gene lost 6 bases and the J gene lost 3 bases, with 11 bases spanning the gap. This CDR3 comprises 13 residues. Germline V gene data show CDR1 as ENHRY and CDR2 as SYGVKD. The CDR3 DNA is TGTGCCATCAGGAAGAAGGAACACACTGAAGCTTTCTTT. Residues: CAIRKKEHTEAFF.

V is TRBV20-1 and J is TRBJ2-7, with D uncertain. Between the trimmed V and J ends, which lost 5 bases and 0 bases, there was a span of 17 bases. This CDR3 has 15 amino acids. Germline V CDR1 and CDR2: DFQATT, SNEGSKA (reference sequence). CDR3 region: CSAPSKVKYSYEQYF. CDR3 nucleotides: TGCAGTGCTCCGTCCAAAGTCAAATACTCCTACGAGCAGTACTTC.

The chain joins TRBV20-1 to TRBJ1-2; no firm D call. Germline V CDR1 and CDR2: DFQATT, SNEGSKA (reference sequence). This CDR3 is built from 13 residues. V was shortened by 0 bases and J by 2 bases, with 7 bases between the two germline ends. CDR3: CSARDAVNYGYTF. The CDR3 DNA follows: TGCAGTGCTAGAGACGCAGTAAACTATGGCTACACCTTC.

A remark on this clonotype: Given a much more abundant clone one base away, this may be a read error. The V gene is TRBV27, the J gene TRBJ1-2, with 8 positions matching TRBD1. The length of the CDR3 is 14 residues. The V and J ends lost 2 bases and 4 bases, in that order; junction bases with no gene match: 3. CDR1 is MNHEY, CDR2 SMNVEV, per germline (reference sequence). Here the CDR3 reads CASSLGGQAYGYTF. CDR3 nucleotide sequence: TGTGCCAGCAGTTTAGGGGGACAGGCCTATGGCTACACCTTC.

This clonotype was recorded once. The chain has TRBV6-2 or TRBV6-3 and TRBJ2-1; 7 positions match TRBD1. The V gene end was trimmed by 5 bases and the J gene end by 9 bases; junction bases not matched to a gene: 10. Per the germline V gene, CDR1 is MNHEY and CDR2 is SVGEGT. This CDR3 contains 14 residues. The chain's CDR3 is CASSLWTGRIEQFF. For the CDR3, the DNA is TGTGCCAGCAGTCTCTGGACAGGACGCATTGAGCAGTTCTTC.

This clonotype came up a few times. V usage is TRBV12-3 or TRBV12-4 and J usage is TRBJ2-4; 7 nucleotides line up with TRBD1. With 3 bases clipped from V and 6 bases from J, the junction kept 14 bases outside the gene matches. The CDR3 length is 17 residues. This chain's CDR3 is CASSFLHSQGYGNIQYF. CDR3 coding DNA: TGTGCCAGCAGTTTCTTGCACTCACAGGGGTACGGAAACATTCAGTACTTC.

V and J are TRBV20-1 and TRBJ2-5; D is perhaps TRBD2 (5 bases). V was cut by 4 bases and J by 7 bases, with 16 bases left in between. This CDR3 region has 13 residues. CDR1 and CDR2 from the germline V gene are DFQATT and SNEGSKA (reference sequence). CDR3 coding DNA: TGCAGTGCTACCCCCCGGACGGCGGGGACCCAGTACTTC. Translated: CSATPRTAGTQYF.